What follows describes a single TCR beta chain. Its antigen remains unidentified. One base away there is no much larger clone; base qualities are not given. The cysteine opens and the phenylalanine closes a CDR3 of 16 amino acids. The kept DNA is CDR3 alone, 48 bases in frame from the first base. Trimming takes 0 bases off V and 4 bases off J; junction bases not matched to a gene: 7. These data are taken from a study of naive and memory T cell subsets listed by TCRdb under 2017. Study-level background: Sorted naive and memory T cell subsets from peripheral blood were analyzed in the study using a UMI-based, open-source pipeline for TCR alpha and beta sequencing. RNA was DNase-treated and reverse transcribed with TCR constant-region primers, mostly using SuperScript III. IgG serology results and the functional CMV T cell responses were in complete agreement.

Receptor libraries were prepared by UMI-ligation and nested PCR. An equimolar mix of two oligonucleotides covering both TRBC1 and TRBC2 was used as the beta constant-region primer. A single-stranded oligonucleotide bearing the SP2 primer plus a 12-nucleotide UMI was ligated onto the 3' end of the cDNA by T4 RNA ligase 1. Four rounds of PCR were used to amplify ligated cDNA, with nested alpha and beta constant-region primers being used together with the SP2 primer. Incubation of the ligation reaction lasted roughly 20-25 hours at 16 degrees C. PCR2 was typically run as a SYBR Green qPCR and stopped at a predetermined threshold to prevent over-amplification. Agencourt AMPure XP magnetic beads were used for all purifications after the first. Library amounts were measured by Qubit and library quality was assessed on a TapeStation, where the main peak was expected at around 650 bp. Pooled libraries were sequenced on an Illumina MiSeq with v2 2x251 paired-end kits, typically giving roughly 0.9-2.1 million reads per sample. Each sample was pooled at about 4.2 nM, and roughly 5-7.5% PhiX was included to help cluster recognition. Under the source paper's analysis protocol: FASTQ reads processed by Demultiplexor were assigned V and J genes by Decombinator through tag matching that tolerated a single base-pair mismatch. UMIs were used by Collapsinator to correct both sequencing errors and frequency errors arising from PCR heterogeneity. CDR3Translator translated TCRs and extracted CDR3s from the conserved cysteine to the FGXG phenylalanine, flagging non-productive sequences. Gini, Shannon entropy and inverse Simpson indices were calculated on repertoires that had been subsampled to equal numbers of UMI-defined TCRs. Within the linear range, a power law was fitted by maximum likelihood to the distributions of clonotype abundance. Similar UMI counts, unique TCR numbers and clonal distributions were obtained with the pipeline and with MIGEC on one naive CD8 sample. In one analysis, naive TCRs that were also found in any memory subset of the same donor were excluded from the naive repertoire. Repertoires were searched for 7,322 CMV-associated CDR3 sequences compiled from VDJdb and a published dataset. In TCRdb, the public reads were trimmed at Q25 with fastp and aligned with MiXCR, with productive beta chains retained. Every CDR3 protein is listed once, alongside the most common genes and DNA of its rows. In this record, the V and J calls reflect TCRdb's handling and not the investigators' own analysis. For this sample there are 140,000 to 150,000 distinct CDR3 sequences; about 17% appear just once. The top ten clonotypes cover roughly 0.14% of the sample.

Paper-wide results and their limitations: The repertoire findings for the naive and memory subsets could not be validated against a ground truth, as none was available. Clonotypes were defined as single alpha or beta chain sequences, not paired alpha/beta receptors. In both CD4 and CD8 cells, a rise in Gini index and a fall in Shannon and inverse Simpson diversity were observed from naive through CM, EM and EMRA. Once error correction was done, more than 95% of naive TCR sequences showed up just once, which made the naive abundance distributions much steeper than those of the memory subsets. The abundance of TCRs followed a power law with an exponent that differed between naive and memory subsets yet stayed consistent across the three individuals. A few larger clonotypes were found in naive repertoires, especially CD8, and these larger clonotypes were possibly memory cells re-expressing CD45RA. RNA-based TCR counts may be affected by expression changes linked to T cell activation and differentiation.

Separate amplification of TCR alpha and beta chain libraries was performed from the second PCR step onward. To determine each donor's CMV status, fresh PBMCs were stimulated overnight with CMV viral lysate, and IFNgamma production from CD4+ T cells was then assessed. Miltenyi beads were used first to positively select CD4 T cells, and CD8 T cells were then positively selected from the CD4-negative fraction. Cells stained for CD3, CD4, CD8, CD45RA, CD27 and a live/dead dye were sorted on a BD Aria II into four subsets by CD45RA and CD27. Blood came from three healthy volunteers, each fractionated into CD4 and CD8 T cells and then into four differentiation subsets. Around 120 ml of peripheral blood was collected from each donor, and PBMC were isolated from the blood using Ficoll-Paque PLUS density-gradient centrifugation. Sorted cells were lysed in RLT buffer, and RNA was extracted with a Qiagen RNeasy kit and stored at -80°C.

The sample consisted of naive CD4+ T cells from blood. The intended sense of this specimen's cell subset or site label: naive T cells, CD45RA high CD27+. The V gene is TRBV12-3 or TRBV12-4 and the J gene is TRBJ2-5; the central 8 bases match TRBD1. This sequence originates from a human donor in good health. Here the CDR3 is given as CASSLAGRGRGETQYF. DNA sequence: TGTGCCAGCAGTTTAGCGGGCAGGGGGCGTGGAGAGACCCAGTACTTC.